These 14 T cell receptor beta chains originate from one sample sequenced in a study of blood T cell repertoires in COVID-19 (dated by TCRdb to the early 2020s). Libraries came from the immunoSEQ multiplex PCR assay. The table comes from immuneACCESS by way of TCRdb, which keeps in-frame sequences with V and J called. Part of the clones is missing from these tables; in studies checked, under half for an unresolved V gene and the rest for unknown reasons. The sample records a few hundred thousand clones, 65% to 90% of which are singletons. The biggest ten clones account for about 1.7% of the sample. Sequenced: PBMCs or T cells enriched from blood (not recorded which). These receptors were collected from a man aged 35 to 55 who had recovered from COVID-19.

The V call is TRBV29-1, the J call TRBJ2-2; 9 bases are a match to TRBD2. Germline CDR1 reads SQVTM; CDR2 reads ANQGSEA. J lost 6 bases, V lost 3 bases, and 11 bases had no gene match. The CDR3 extends over 16 amino acids. The CDR3 reads CSVEPASLAGPGELFF. As DNA, the CDR3 is TGCAGCGTTGAGCCCGCCTCACTAGCGGGTCCCGGGGAGCTGTTTTTT.

The V gene is TRBV5-1, the J gene TRBJ2-5; maybe TRBD2 (6 bases). V was shortened by 8 bases and J by 2 bases, with 16 bases between the two germline ends. CDR3 length equals 14 residues. Germline loops: CDR1 SGHRS, CDR2 YFSETQ. The CDR3 protein is CASRRDSIQETQYF. CDR3 DNA: TGCGCCAGTCGACGGGACTCCATACAAGAGACCCAGTACTTC. The full variable domain, with the rest looked up from reference TRBV5-1 and TRBJ2-5, is KAGVTQTPRYLIKTRGQQVTLSCSPISGHRSVSWYQQTPGQGLQFLFEYFSETQRNKGNFPGRFSGRQFSNSRSEMNVSTLELGDSALYLCASRRDSIQETQYFGPGTRLLVL.

The chain combines TRBV5-4 with TRBJ1-4; no clear D. The CDR3 extends over 14 amino acids. The V and J ends lost 0 bases and 5 bases respectively, with 8 bases between them. Germline V gene sequence: CDR1 SGHNT, CDR2 YYREEE (reference sequence). CDR3 in DNA: TGTGCCAGCAGCTTGGGAACGAGGAATGAAAAACTGTTTTTT. Translation: CASSLGTRNEKLFF.

In this sample, this clone turned up once. This rearrangement joins TRBV7-2 to TRBJ1-2, with unresolved D. The CDR3 spans 14 residues. Trimming left V 5 bases short and J 0 bases short, with 10 bases between. Germline assignment: CDR1 SGHTA and CDR2 FQGNSA. CDR3 sequence reads: CASSEGSANYGYTF. In DNA, the CDR3 is TGTGCCAGCAGCGAGGGTTCAGCTAACTATGGCTACACCTTC.

The J gene is TRBJ2-7, the V gene TRBV7-2; no firm D call. From germline, CDR1 is SGHTA and CDR2 FQGNSA. The CDR3 extends over 13 amino acids. Trimming shortened V by 1 base and J by 3 bases, and 7 bases separated the two germline ends. The DNA for the CDR3 is TGTGCCAGCAGCTTAGATTTCAGCTACGAGCAGTACTTC. It yields the protein CASSLDFSYEQYF.

The chain uses TRBV10-1 and TRBJ2-4, with a tentative D call TRBD2 (6 bases). This CDR3 is 17 amino acids long. Germline CDR1 reads WNHNN; CDR2 reads SYGVQD (reference sequence). V was trimmed by 8 bases and J by 0 bases, leaving 20 bases between them. This CDR3 reads CASSDYHKSPAKNIQYF. The CDR3 region has the DNA TGCGCCAGCTCGGACTACCATAAGAGCCCAGCCAAAAACATTCAGTACTTC.

V is TRBV30 and J is TRBJ2-7; D call uncertain. The CDR3 spans 11 residues. Per germline, CDR1 GTSNPN and CDR2 SVGIG (reference sequence). The ends were cut back, 3 bases at V and 6 bases at J, with 9 bases in the middle. Here the CDR3 reads CAWSQSLEQYF. The CDR3 nucleotides read TGTGCCTGGAGCCAAAGCCTCGAGCAGTACTTC.

This chain joins TRBV7-6 and TRBJ2-3; 8 nucleotides align to TRBD2. The V and J ends lost 7 bases and 0 bases, in that order; junction bases with no gene match: 12. The CDR3 extends over 17 amino acids. CDR1 is SGHVS and CDR2 is FNYEAQ in the germline V gene. CDR3 coding DNA: TGTGCCAGCACTCCCAGCGGGCCTAGCGGGAGCACAGATACGCAGTATTTT. Protein: CASTPSGPSGSTDTQYF.

This clone was seen only once. The chain uses TRBV7-9 and TRBJ1-3; 10 nucleotides match TRBD1. The CDR3 extends over 14 amino acids. The trim removed 4 bases at V and 4 bases at J, leaving 1 base unmatched. CDR1 SEHNR and CDR2 FQNEAQ come from the germline V gene (reference sequence). The CDR3 sequence is CASSSTGGGNTIYF. CDR3 sequence (DNA): TGTGCCAGCAGCTCGACAGGGGGCGGAAACACCATATATTTT.

The V and J genes are TRBV5-6 and TRBJ1-1; 10 bases map to TRBD1. The V gene end was trimmed by 0 bases and the J gene end by 6 bases; junction bases not matched to a gene: 5. The CDR3 length is 15 residues. The V gene's germline CDR1 is SGHDT and CDR2 YYEEEE. CDR3 DNA sequence: TGTGCCAGCAGCTTGGTTGGGACAGGGGATCCTGAAGCTTTCTTT. Residues: CASSLVGTGDPEAFF.

In this sample, this clone turned up a few times. V gene TRBV4-3 combines with J gene TRBJ2-7, with 12 bases that match TRBD1. CDR3 size: 16 residues. V was clipped by 3 bases and J by 6 bases; unmatched bases: 9. Germline CDR1 and CDR2: LGHNA and YSLEER. As DNA, the CDR3 is TGCGCCAGCAGCCAGCACACCGGGACAGGGGGCGCCGAGCAGTACTTC. Protein: CASSQHTGTGGAEQYF.

This clone was observed a handful of times. J is TRBJ1-2 and V is TRBV10-3, with TRBD1 matching 9 bases. This CDR3 comprises 16 residues. Germline V gene data show CDR1 as ENHRY and CDR2 as SYGVKD. The V gene end was trimmed by 5 bases and the J gene end by 2 bases; junction bases not matched to a gene: 9. The CDR3 DNA sequence: TGTGCCATCAGTCGAAGGGAGGGACAGGGAAACTATGGCTACACCTTC. Protein sequence: CAISRREGQGNYGYTF.

The chain has TRBV27 and TRBJ1-5, with a tentative D call TRBD1 (6 bases). Deletions cut 4 bases from V and 4 bases from J, with 8 bases between. Germline loops: CDR1 MNHEY, CDR2 SMNVEV (reference sequence). The CDR3 loop spans 13 amino acids. The CDR3 DNA reads TGTGCCAGCAGTTGGACAGAGAATCAGCCCCAGCATTTT. This translates into CASSWTENQPQHF.

This chain uses TRBV27 with TRBJ1-2, with a tentative D call TRBD1 (5 bases). Trimming took 0 bases from V and 8 from J, leaving 13 bases between them. Germline lookup yields CDR1 MNHEY and CDR2 SMNVEV (reference sequence). The CDR3 length is 14 residues. The CDR3: CASSLSSGYRGYTF. The CDR3 coding sequence is TGTGCCAGCAGTTTATCGTCCGGGTACAGGGGCTACACCTTC.